This is a list of T cell receptor beta chains from one sample in a study of blood T cell repertoires in COVID-19. Profiled with immunoSEQ multiplex PCR; TCRdb holds only in-frame clones, not every one. Found here are under 200,000 clones, roughly 86% of them singletons; the top ten hold over 0.85%. Sequencing was done on a sample of peripheral blood. All receptors derive from a man younger than 30 with acute or convalescent COVID-19. Each CDR3 is given with its conserved first and last residue. D genes are given only for firm matches. Clone size appears in some rows only: once, few, many, or a class for an expanded clone.

cdr3_length: 14; v_call: TRBV2; d_call: NA; clone_size: NA; j_call: TRBJ1-2; cdr3_aa: CASTGQGLNYGYTF; cdr3_nt: TGTGCCAGCACTGGCCAGGGACTAAACTATGGCTACACCTTC
cdr3_length: 15; v_call: TRBV18; d_call: TRBD1; clone_size: NA; j_call: TRBJ1-4; cdr3_aa: CASSPGTAINEKLFF; cdr3_nt: TGTGCCAGCTCACCAGGGACAGCGATCAATGAAAAACTGTTTTTT
cdr3_length: 16; v_call: TRBV3-1/TRBV3-2; d_call: TRBD2; clone_size: NA; j_call: TRBJ2-2; cdr3_aa: CASRLDSGGNTGELFF; cdr3_nt: TGTGCCAGCAGGCTAGATAGCGGGGGGAACACCGGGGAGCTGTTTTTT
cdr3_length: 17; v_call: TRBV27; d_call: TRBD1; clone_size: NA; j_call: TRBJ2-1; cdr3_aa: CASSAERDREIYNEQFF; cdr3_nt: TGTGCCAGCAGTGCCGAAAGGGACAGGGAAATCTACAATGAGCAGTTCTTC
cdr3_length: 13; v_call: TRBV21-1; d_call: NA; clone_size: NA; j_call: TRBJ2-7; cdr3_aa: CASSTRRGTGPYF; cdr3_nt: TGTGCCAGCAGCACCCGCAGGGGGACTGGGCCGTACTTC
cdr3_length: 14; v_call: TRBV5-1; d_call: TRBD2; clone_size: NA; j_call: TRBJ2-3; cdr3_aa: CASSPSGFTDTQYF; cdr3_nt: TGCGCCAGCAGCCCTAGCGGGTTCACAGATACGCAGTATTTT
cdr3_length: 15; v_call: TRBV7-9; d_call: NA; clone_size: NA; j_call: TRBJ2-1; cdr3_aa: CASSLGQTYYNEQFF; cdr3_nt: TGTGCCAGCAGCTTAGGTCAGACTTACTACAATGAGCAGTTCTTC
cdr3_length: 17; v_call: TRBV3-1/TRBV3-2; d_call: NA; clone_size: many; j_call: TRBJ2-1; cdr3_aa: CASSQDGQRDRRGEQFF; cdr3_nt: TGTGCCAGCAGCCAAGATGGTCAGCGGGACAGGCGGGGTGAGCAGTTCTTC
cdr3_length: 14; v_call: TRBV28; d_call: NA; clone_size: few; j_call: TRBJ1-1; cdr3_aa: CASSLPGSSTEAFF; cdr3_nt: TGTGCCAGCAGTTTACCGGGGTCCTCCACTGAAGCTTTCTTT
cdr3_length: 14; v_call: TRBV3-1/TRBV3-2; d_call: TRBD1; clone_size: NA; j_call: TRBJ1-4; cdr3_aa: CASSHRGLVEKLFF; cdr3_nt: TGTGCCAGCAGCCACAGGGGGCTCGTTGAAAAACTGTTTTTT
cdr3_length: 14; v_call: TRBV7-9; d_call: TRBD1; clone_size: NA; j_call: TRBJ1-2; cdr3_aa: CASSLGTGGYGYTF; cdr3_nt: TGTGCCAGCAGCTTGGGGACAGGGGGATATGGCTACACCTTC
cdr3_length: 14; v_call: TRBV6-5; d_call: NA; clone_size: NA; j_call: TRBJ1-6; cdr3_aa: CATLPGLVNSPLHF; cdr3_nt: TGTGCCACCCTGCCGGGACTGGTTAATTCACCCCTCCACTTT
cdr3_length: 11; v_call: TRBV20-1; d_call: NA; clone_size: NA; j_call: TRBJ1-3; cdr3_aa: CSARYGNTIYF; cdr3_nt: TGCAGTGCGCGCTATGGAAACACCATATATTTT
cdr3_length: 14; v_call: TRBV3-1/TRBV3-2; d_call: TRBD1; clone_size: NA; j_call: TRBJ2-7; cdr3_aa: CASSRNRGPYEQYF; cdr3_nt: TGTGCCAGCAGCCGTAACAGGGGGCCCTACGAGCAGTACTTC
cdr3_length: 11; v_call: TRBV12-3/TRBV12-4; d_call: NA; clone_size: NA; j_call: TRBJ1-1; cdr3_aa: CASMTNAEAFF; cdr3_nt: TGTGCCAGCATGACAAATGCTGAAGCTTTCTTT
cdr3_length: 13; v_call: TRBV11-1; d_call: NA; clone_size: once; j_call: TRBJ2-5; cdr3_aa: CASSMTVTETQYF; cdr3_nt: TGTGCCAGCAGCATGACAGTTACGGAGACCCAGTACTTC
cdr3_length: 13; v_call: TRBV7-7; d_call: TRBD1; clone_size: NA; j_call: TRBJ2-5; cdr3_aa: CASSLNRGETQYF; cdr3_nt: TGTGCCAGCAGCTTAAACAGGGGAGAGACCCAGTACTTC
cdr3_length: 15; v_call: TRBV2; d_call: TRBD2; clone_size: NA; j_call: TRBJ2-5; cdr3_aa: CASIRLAGGVETQYF; cdr3_nt: TGTGCCAGCATCAGACTAGCGGGGGGTGTAGAGACCCAGTACTTC
cdr3_length: 14; v_call: TRBV27; d_call: NA; clone_size: NA; j_call: TRBJ2-3; cdr3_aa: CASSLGSLSDTQYF; cdr3_nt: TGTGCCAGCAGTTTAGGCAGTCTCTCAGATACGCAGTATTTT
cdr3_length: 14; v_call: TRBV7-8; d_call: NA; clone_size: NA; j_call: TRBJ1-1; cdr3_aa: CASSHPRVGTEAFF; cdr3_nt: TGTGCCAGCAGCCACCCGCGGGTCGGCACTGAAGCTTTCTTT
cdr3_length: 16; v_call: TRBV5-4; d_call: NA; clone_size: NA; j_call: TRBJ1-1; cdr3_aa: CASSSDPSWSTTEAFF; cdr3_nt: TGTGCCAGCAGCTCTGACCCGTCTTGGAGCACTACTGAAGCTTTCTTT
cdr3_length: 11; v_call: TRBV29-1; d_call: NA; clone_size: NA; j_call: TRBJ1-1; cdr3_aa: CSVPTALEAFF; cdr3_nt: TGCAGCGTGCCGACAGCCCTTGAAGCTTTCTTT
cdr3_length: 16; v_call: TRBV7-8; d_call: NA; clone_size: NA; j_call: TRBJ1-1; cdr3_aa: CASSLVLQFMNTEAFF; cdr3_nt: TGTGCCAGCAGCTTAGTTCTACAGTTCATGAACACTGAAGCTTTCTTT
cdr3_length: 15; v_call: TRBV5-1; d_call: NA; clone_size: NA; j_call: TRBJ2-6; cdr3_aa: CASSLSGAGANVLTF; cdr3_nt: TGCGCCAGCAGCTTGTCTGGGGCAGGGGCCAACGTCCTGACTTTC
cdr3_length: 13; v_call: TRBV11-3; d_call: TRBD1; clone_size: NA; j_call: TRBJ2-1; cdr3_aa: CASSVGQGNEQFF; cdr3_nt: TGTGCCAGCAGCGTCGGACAGGGGAATGAGCAGTTCTTC
cdr3_length: 14; v_call: TRBV10-1; d_call: TRBD1; clone_size: once; j_call: TRBJ2-7; cdr3_aa: CATYRGQSSYEQYF; cdr3_nt: TGCGCCACCTACAGGGGGCAGAGCTCCTACGAGCAGTACTTC
cdr3_length: 14; v_call: TRBV15; d_call: TRBD1; clone_size: NA; j_call: TRBJ2-1; cdr3_aa: CATSGTGGEGEQFF; cdr3_nt: TGTGCCACCAGCGGGACAGGGGGCGAGGGTGAGCAGTTCTTC
cdr3_length: 15; v_call: TRBV4-1; d_call: NA; clone_size: NA; j_call: TRBJ1-1; cdr3_aa: CASSQGGNRNTEAFF; cdr3_nt: TGCGCCAGCAGCCAAGGAGGGAACAGGAACACTGAAGCTTTCTTT
cdr3_length: 16; v_call: TRBV9; d_call: TRBD1; clone_size: NA; j_call: TRBJ2-2; cdr3_aa: CASSLTGTGSTGELFF; cdr3_nt: TGTGCCAGCTCGTTGACCGGGACAGGGAGCACCGGGGAGCTGTTTTTT
cdr3_length: 14; v_call: TRBV2; d_call: NA; clone_size: once; j_call: TRBJ2-1; cdr3_aa: CASSADSYRALQFF; cdr3_nt: TGTGCCAGCAGTGCCGACAGTTACAGGGCTCTTCAGTTCTTC
cdr3_length: 14; v_call: TRBV6-5; d_call: NA; clone_size: NA; j_call: TRBJ2-1; cdr3_aa: CASSRGGVYNEQFF; cdr3_nt: TGTGCCAGCAGCCGTGGCGGGGTTTACAATGAGCAGTTCTTC
cdr3_length: 16; v_call: TRBV30; d_call: TRBD2; clone_size: NA; j_call: TRBJ2-2; cdr3_aa: CAWRLAGGRNTGELFF; cdr3_nt: TGTGCCTGGAGGCTAGCGGGGGGGAGGAACACCGGGGAGCTGTTTTTT
cdr3_length: 19; v_call: TRBV10-3; d_call: TRBD1; clone_size: NA; j_call: TRBJ1-1; cdr3_aa: CAISESGGRPGQENTEAFF; cdr3_nt: TGTGCCATCAGTGAGTCGGGGGGCCGACCGGGACAGGAGAACACTGAAGCTTTCTTT
cdr3_length: 13; v_call: TRBV3-1/TRBV3-2; d_call: NA; clone_size: NA; j_call: TRBJ1-2; cdr3_aa: CASSQSGYYGYTF; cdr3_nt: TGTGCCAGCAGCCAATCAGGGTATTATGGCTACACCTTC
cdr3_length: 14; v_call: TRBV5-1; d_call: NA; clone_size: NA; j_call: TRBJ2-3; cdr3_aa: CASSPEVSTDTQYF; cdr3_nt: TGCGCCAGCAGCCCGGAGGTCAGCACAGATACGCAGTATTTT
cdr3_length: 15; v_call: TRBV18; d_call: NA; clone_size: NA; j_call: TRBJ1-4; cdr3_aa: CASSQNTMTNEKLFF; cdr3_nt: TGTGCCAGCTCCCAAAACACGATGACTAATGAAAAACTGTTTTTT
cdr3_length: 16; v_call: TRBV11-2; d_call: TRBD2; clone_size: NA; j_call: TRBJ2-1; cdr3_aa: CASSLQLAGGYNEQFF; cdr3_nt: TGTGCCAGCAGCTTGCAACTAGCGGGGGGGTACAATGAGCAGTTCTTC
cdr3_length: 15; v_call: TRBV7-8; d_call: TRBD1; clone_size: NA; j_call: TRBJ2-7; cdr3_aa: CASSVTSTGGYEQYF; cdr3_nt: TGTGCCAGCAGCGTAACATCGACAGGGGGGTACGAGCAGTACTTC
cdr3_length: 14; v_call: TRBV28; d_call: NA; clone_size: once; j_call: TRBJ1-5; cdr3_aa: CASSLAGIRRPQHF; cdr3_nt: TGTGCCAGCAGTTTAGCTGGTATTAGGAGGCCCCAGCATTTT
cdr3_length: 14; v_call: TRBV18; d_call: TRBD1; clone_size: NA; j_call: TRBJ2-1; cdr3_aa: CASSQQGARDEQFF; cdr3_nt: TGTGCCAGCTCACAACAGGGGGCGCGGGATGAGCAGTTCTTC
cdr3_length: 14; v_call: TRBV2; d_call: NA; clone_size: NA; j_call: TRBJ2-2; cdr3_aa: CASTAVPSTGELFF; cdr3_nt: TGTGCCAGCACCGCAGTTCCTTCCACCGGGGAGCTGTTTTTT
cdr3_length: 15; v_call: TRBV4-1; d_call: NA; clone_size: once; j_call: TRBJ1-1; cdr3_aa: CASSPRTTQYTEAFF; cdr3_nt: TGCGCCAGCAGCCCAAGAACAACACAGTACACTGAAGCTTTCTTT
cdr3_length: 15; v_call: TRBV10-3; d_call: TRBD2; clone_size: NA; j_call: TRBJ2-3; cdr3_aa: CATTLSAGRADTQYF; cdr3_nt: TGTGCCACCACGCTAAGTGCCGGGAGGGCAGATACGCAGTATTTT
cdr3_length: 14; v_call: TRBV10-2; d_call: NA; clone_size: NA; j_call: TRBJ1-2; cdr3_aa: CASSERAGARGYTF; cdr3_nt: TGCGCCAGCAGTGAGCGTGCGGGGGCGCGGGGCTACACCTTC
cdr3_length: 14; v_call: TRBV9; d_call: TRBD1; clone_size: once; j_call: TRBJ2-5; cdr3_aa: CASTATGGKETQYF; cdr3_nt: TGTGCCAGCACCGCGACAGGGGGGAAAGAGACCCAGTACTTC
cdr3_length: 14; v_call: TRBV25-1; d_call: NA; clone_size: NA; j_call: TRBJ1-5; cdr3_aa: CASSVAGADQPQHF; cdr3_nt: TGTGCCAGCTCGGTCGCGGGGGCTGACCAGCCCCAGCATTTT
cdr3_length: 14; v_call: TRBV30; d_call: NA; clone_size: NA; j_call: TRBJ1-1; cdr3_aa: CAGKTDRTNTEAFF; cdr3_nt: TGTGCCGGTAAGACCGACAGGACGAACACTGAAGCTTTCTTT
cdr3_length: 16; v_call: TRBV7-2; d_call: TRBD2; clone_size: NA; j_call: TRBJ2-2; cdr3_aa: CASSPWAGGLPGELFF; cdr3_nt: TGTGCCAGCAGCCCCTGGGCGGGGGGGCTCCCCGGGGAGCTGTTTTTT
cdr3_length: 17; v_call: TRBV7-7; d_call: TRBD1; clone_size: NA; j_call: TRBJ2-5; cdr3_aa: CASSFYRWTGFQETQYF; cdr3_nt: TGTGCCAGCAGTTTTTACCGCTGGACAGGATTCCAAGAGACCCAGTACTTC
cdr3_length: 14; v_call: TRBV9; d_call: NA; clone_size: NA; j_call: TRBJ2-1; cdr3_aa: CASSSIRAGNEQFF; cdr3_nt: TGTGCCAGCAGCTCCATCAGGGCAGGCAATGAGCAGTTCTTC
cdr3_length: 14; v_call: TRBV18; d_call: NA; clone_size: NA; j_call: TRBJ1-3; cdr3_aa: CASSPPSAGNTIYF; cdr3_nt: TGTGCCAGCTCACCACCCTCCGCTGGAAACACCATATATTTT